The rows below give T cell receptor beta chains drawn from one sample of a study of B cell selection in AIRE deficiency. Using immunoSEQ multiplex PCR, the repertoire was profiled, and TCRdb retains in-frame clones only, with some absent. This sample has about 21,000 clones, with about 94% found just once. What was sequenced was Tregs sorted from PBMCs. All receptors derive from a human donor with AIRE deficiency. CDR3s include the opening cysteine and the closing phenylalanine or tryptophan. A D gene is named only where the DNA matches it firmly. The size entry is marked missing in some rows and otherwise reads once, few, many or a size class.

CASSGLAGVVETQYF,TGTGCCAGCAGCGGACTAGCGGGAGTAGTTGAGACCCAGTACTTC,TRBV5-6,TRBD2,TRBJ2-5,.
CSVAEQGNQPQHF,TGCAGCGTTGCAGAACAGGGTAATCAGCCCCAGCATTTT,TRBV29-1,.,TRBJ1-5,medium-sized
CASSRSGSATSGANVLTF,TGCGCCAGCAGTCGAAGTGGCAGCGCAACTTCTGGGGCCAACGTCCTGACTTTC,TRBV4-1,.,TRBJ2-6,.
CASSPELGSGANVLTF,TGTGCCAGTAGCCCCGAATTGGGGTCTGGGGCCAACGTCCTGACTTTC,TRBV19,.,TRBJ2-6,.
CASSATRQGLKGYTF,TGTGCCAGCAGTGCCACTCGACAGGGTTTGAAGGGCTACACCTTC,TRBV6-5,TRBD1,TRBJ1-2,.
CASSPQETQYF,TGTGCCAGCAGCCCCCAAGAGACCCAGTACTTC,TRBV2,.,TRBJ2-5,.
CAISALGTGGSGNTIYF,TGTGCCATCAGTGCGCTCGGGACAGGGGGCTCCGGAAACACCATATATTTT,TRBV10-3,TRBD1,TRBJ1-3,.
CASSEGTVGGEKLFF,TGTGCCAGCAGTGAAGGGACAGTCGGGGGTGAAAAACTGTTTTTT,TRBV6-1,.,TRBJ1-4,.
CAWRGGPYNEQFF,TGTGCCTGGAGAGGGGGGCCCTACAATGAGCAGTTCTTC,TRBV30,.,TRBJ2-1,.
CASSRSVRNEQYF,TGTGCCAGCAGCCGGTCAGTTCGAAACGAGCAGTACTTC,TRBV28,.,TRBJ2-7,.
CASSLTGSFEKLFF,TGTGCCAGCAGTCTGACAGGTTCTTTTGAAAAACTGTTTTTT,TRBV6-5,.,TRBJ1-4,.
CASSQHMAKKLFF,TGCGCCAGCAGCCAACACATGGCGAAAAAACTGTTTTTT,TRBV4-1,.,TRBJ1-4,.
CASSLPLAGVFQDAVFF,TGTGCCAGCAGCCTCCCGCTAGCGGGAGTCTTTCAAGATGCGGTGTTCTTC,TRBV7-8,TRBD2,TRBJ2-1,once
CASSLSSDSGNTIYF,TGTGCCAGCAGCTTATCCAGCGACTCTGGAAACACCATATATTTT,TRBV5-8,.,TRBJ1-3,.
CASSPPGGGPTYEQYF,TGTGCCAGCAGCCCCCCAGGGGGGGGACCTACCTACGAGCAGTACTTC,TRBV5-4,.,TRBJ2-7,.
CASNRGIFNQPQHF,TGTGCCAGCAACCGGGGAATCTTCAATCAGCCCCAGCATTTT,TRBV28,.,TRBJ1-5,.
CASSTTQNTQYF,TGTGCCAGCAGCACGACCCAAAATACGCAGTATTTT,TRBV11-2,.,TRBJ2-3,.
CASRRGLANNEQFF,TGCGCCAGCAGGCGTGGACTAGCGAATAATGAGCAGTTCTTC,TRBV5-1,TRBD2,TRBJ2-1,.
CASSQDSGPGNTIYF,TGCGCCAGCAGCCAAGATTCGGGGCCTGGAAACACCATATATTTT,TRBV4-3,.,TRBJ1-3,.
CASSLEVGQTQYF,TGCGCCAGCAGCCTGGAAGTGGGTCAGACCCAGTACTTC,TRBV5-1,.,TRBJ2-5,.
CASSLVGQVNTGELFF,TGTGCCAGCAGCCTCGTGGGACAGGTTAACACCGGGGAGCTGTTTTTT,TRBV4-2,TRBD1,TRBJ2-2,.
CASSSLTALNEKLFF,TGTGCCAGCAGTTCGTTAACGGCCCTTAATGAAAAACTGTTTTTT,TRBV25-1,.,TRBJ1-4,.
CACNPEAFF,TGTGCCTGTAATCCTGAAGCTTTCTTT,TRBV30,.,TRBJ1-1,.
CAISSRTSTYEQYF,TGTGCCATCAGCTCTAGAACCTCGACCTACGAGCAGTACTTC,TRBV10-3,.,TRBJ2-7,once
CASSPRQGALNEQFF,TGTGCCAGCAGTCCACGACAGGGGGCATTGAATGAGCAGTTCTTC,TRBV27,TRBD1,TRBJ2-1,.
CASSSSLFLYEQYF,TGTGCCAGCTCCTCCTCCCTTTTCCTTTACGAGCAGTACTTC,TRBV18,.,TRBJ2-7,once
CASSFTGDPTGELFF,TGTGCCAGCAGTTTTACGGGAGATCCCACCGGGGAGCTGTTTTTT,TRBV6-6,.,TRBJ2-2,.
CASSLRGGGGLYNEQFF,TGTGCCAGCAGCTTACGAGGAGGCGGGGGGCTTTACAATGAGCAGTTCTTC,TRBV14,TRBD2,TRBJ2-1,.
CASSYILNREAPLHF,TGTGCCAGCAGTTACATACTAAACAGGGAGGCACCCCTCCACTTT,TRBV6-5,.,TRBJ1-6,.
CASSRGLVVDNEQFF,TGTGCCAGCTCACGCGGACTCGTCGTTGACAATGAGCAGTTCTTC,TRBV18,.,TRBJ2-1,.
CASSYKAGDYGYTF,TGTGCCAGCAGTTACAAGGCAGGGGACTATGGCTACACCTTC,TRBV6-5,.,TRBJ1-2,.
CASSRSVFYEQYF,TGCGCCAGCAGCCGCTCTGTTTTCTACGAGCAGTACTTC,TRBV4-1,.,TRBJ2-7,.
CASAIIGEYEKLFF,TGTGCCAGCGCTATCATTGGGGAGTACGAAAAACTGTTTTTT,TRBV28,.,TRBJ1-4,.
CASSPLYSSTDTQYF,TGTGCCAGCTCACCGCTTTATTCTAGCACAGATACGCAGTATTTT,TRBV18,.,TRBJ2-3,.